This T cell receptor beta chain was identified in a study of cytomegalovirus exposure and HLA in healthy donors. Study summary: Membership in the Caucasian-associated ancestry cluster was found for about 84% of around 380 genotyped donors.

This clone was observed a handful of times. Its target is not known. Study findings and constraints: The study recorded some 160 TCR beta chains that were cytomegalovirus-associated. Productive status was seen about 90% or about 30% of the time for most TCR beta V segments in an earlier analysis.

With 60 Vbeta and 13 Jbeta primers, the PCR was carried out. Clones were sequenced by immunoSEQ multiplex PCR, and TCRdb holds only the in-frame ones, with some missing. The sample yields about 97,000 clones, roughly 79% seen once. Trimming cost V 4 bases and J 8 bases, with 16 bases left between them. There are 14 residues in the CDR3. The germline CDR1 and CDR2 sequences are SGHRS and YFSETQ. J is TRBJ2-1 and V is TRBV5-1; possibly TRBD1 for D (5 bases). Sequenced sample: PBMCs. This receptor was identified in a woman aged 40 to 50 in good health and CMV-seronegative. For the CDR3, the DNA is TGCGCCAGCAGCCTAATTCTGCAGGGCGATGAGCAGTTCTTC. Translated, it gives CASSLILQGDEQFF. Full variable domain (remainder filled in from reference TRBV5-1 and TRBJ2-1): KAGVTQTPRYLIKTRGQQVTLSCSPISGHRSVSWYQQTPGQGLQFLFEYFSETQRNKGNFPGRFSGRQFSNSRSEMNVSTLELGDSALYLCASSLILQGDEQFFGPGTRLTVL.